This T cell receptor beta chain stems from a study of T cell repertoires in cytomegalovirus infection. About the research overall: Matching HLA type and CMV infection were both indicated by public TCR beta signatures. Study findings and constraints: Accumulated public TCR beta family frequency recognized individuals carrying CMV together with the relevant HLA. CMV-specific HLA-C-restricted TCR beta clonotypes dominated the ex vivo response.

TCRdb processed the reads anew with MiXCR; each CDR3 protein has one entry. The sample has 450,000 to 550,000 distinct CDR3 sequences, approximately 15% seen once. This clonotype was recorded at least ten times. Its antigen is unidentified. The CDR3 consists of 12 residues. CDR1 and CDR2 from the germline V gene are SEHNR and FQNEAQ (reference sequence). Trimming shortened V by 1 base and J by 7 bases, and 7 bases separated the two germline ends. V is TRBV7-9 and J is TRBJ1-1, with D perhaps TRBD1 (6 bases). The TCR originated in a human donor in good health (CMV status not recorded). Some clones in this sample may be carry-over from other donors' samples. The sequenced sample consisted of CD8+ T cells from PBMCs. The CDR3 DNA is TGTGCCAGCAGCTTAGAAGGGGGTGAAGCTTTCTTT. Translated: CASSLEGGEAFF.